This passage covers 6 T cell receptor beta chains from one sample sequenced in a study of cytomegalovirus exposure and HLA in healthy donors. The study ran its PCR with 60 Vbeta and 13 Jbeta primers. Produced via immunoSEQ multiplex PCR; TCRdb's table is partial and in-frame only. The listing contains roughly 65,000 clones. The sequencing sample was made of PBMCs. Source of these receptors: a boy aged 10-17 years in good health and CMV-seronegative.

V is TRBV19 and J is TRBJ1-1, with unresolved D. Germline assignment: CDR1 LNHDA and CDR2 SQIVND (reference sequence). Trimming pared 5 bases from V and 4 bases from J, leaving 17 bases between. CDR3 length: 15 residues. The CDR3 loop reads CASSPRRDLGTEAFF. For the CDR3, the DNA is TGTGCCAGTAGTCCAAGACGGGATTTGGGCACTGAAGCTTTCTTT.

This chain joins TRBV30 and TRBJ2-5; the D gene is possibly TRBD1 (6 bases). The CDR3 length is 12 residues. V was pared by 2 bases and J by 5 bases, with 9 bases between. Germline CDR1 reads GTSNPN; CDR2 reads SVGIG (reference sequence). The CDR3 reads CAWSSGVETQYF. CDR3 sequence (DNA): TGTGCCTGGAGTTCAGGGGTGGAGACCCAGTACTTC.

CDR3: CASSPAWGREAFF. In nucleotides, the CDR3 is TGTGCCAGTAGTCCCGCGTGGGGGCGTGAAGCTTTCTTT. The chain has TRBV19 and TRBJ1-1, with D maybe TRBD1 (6 bases). Per germline, CDR1 LNHDA and CDR2 SQIVND (reference sequence). The CDR3 has 13 amino acids. Trimming took off 5 bases at V and 7 bases at J, with 14 bases between the two ends. The entire variable domain, with the rest obtained from reference TRBV19 and TRBJ1-1, is as follows: DGGITQSPKYLFRKEGQNVTLSCEQNLNHDAMYWYRQDPGQGLRLIYYSQIVNDFQKGDIAEGYSVSREKKESFPLTVTSAQKNPTAFYLCASSPAWGREAFFGQGTRLTVV.

The chain has TRBV30 and TRBJ1-2, with unresolved D. Germline V lookup: CDR1 GTSNPN, CDR2 SVGIG (reference sequence). The CDR3 totals 12 residues. The V end lost 2 bases, the J end lost 4 bases, and 8 bases lay between the germline ends. CDR3: CAWSTESYGYTF. In nucleotides, the CDR3 is TGTGCCTGGAGTACAGAAAGCTATGGCTACACCTTC.

The J gene is TRBJ2-7, the V gene TRBV7-2, with D perhaps matching TRBD1 (6 bases). CDR3 size: 18 residues. The V end was cut by 1 base, the J end by 6 bases, with 25 bases between. Germline-derived CDR1 and CDR2 are SGHTA and FQGNSA. Here the CDR3 reads CASSLGVQGRTRLAEQYF. The CDR3 DNA sequence: TGTGCCAGCAGCTTAGGGGTTCAGGGGCGGACCCGGTTAGCCGAGCAGTACTTC. Full variable domain (outside the CDR3, taken from reference TRBV7-2 and TRBJ2-7): GAGVSQSPSNKVTEKGKDVELRCDPISGHTALYWYRQSLGQGLEFLIYFQGNSAPDKSGLPSDRFSAERTGGSVSTLTIQRTQQEDSAVYLCASSLGVQGRTRLAEQYFGPGTRLTVT.

The chain joins TRBV10-1 to TRBJ1-1; no clear D. Germline loops: CDR1 WNHNN, CDR2 SYGVQD (reference sequence). Trimming removed 1 base at V and 1 base at J, with 7 bases between. This CDR3 is built from 14 residues. CDR3 in DNA: TGCGCCAGCAGTGAGTTCGCGGGGAACACTGAAGCTTTCTTT. It codes for CASSEFAGNTEAFF.